Sequencing of this T cell receptor (beta chain) was carried out in a study of CD8+CD57+ T cells in acquired aplastic anemia. About the research overall: An average of around 3.5 ug of DNA was obtained from sorted CD4+ and CD8+ cells.

CD8+CD57+ cell expansion, shown by flow cytometry, had occurred in the patients selected for sequencing. Each patient carried a diagnosis of severe acquired aplastic anemia. Germline values: CDR1 SEHNR, CDR2 FQNEAQ (reference sequence). The CDR3 contains 14 residues. V was cut by 6 bases and J by 7 bases, with 19 bases left in between. Genomic DNA, serving as template, underwent TCR beta VDJ and CDR3 profiling. TCRdb passed the reads through MiXCR, listing each CDR3 protein once. The sample consists of 80,000 or so distinct CDR3 sequences, around 70% of them appearing once. The sequencing input was sorted CD4+, CD8+, or CD8+CD57+ T cells (not recorded which) from PBMCs. This sequence originates from a human donor with aplastic anemia. This rearrangement joins TRBV7-9 to TRBJ2-7, with D unresolved. This chain's CDR3 is CASSPSRVYREQYF. DNA for the CDR3: TGTGCCAGCAGTCCTTCCCGAGTCTACAGAGAGCAGTACTTC.